This T cell receptor beta chain was sequenced for a study of radiation and T cells in renal cell carcinoma. Note on this clone: Antigen unknown.

Whole-study findings and limits: No pretreatment tumor biopsies were available for baseline clonotypes. In blood, top tumor clones expanded by 2 weeks, shrinking by 4.

The table came from immunoSEQ multiplex PCR; TCRdb's copy has only in-frame clones and leaves some out. The sample shows around 100,000 clones, roughly 82% of them seen only once. CDR3 size: 15 residues. CDR1 and CDR2 (germline): SGHAT, FQNNGV. V lost 2 bases to trimming and J lost 9 bases; unmatched junction nucleotides: 7. Time point noted: blood 4 weeks post-SBRT, at nephrectomy. Documented treatment: 15 Gy SBRT to primary tumor, nephrectomy 4 weeks later. This renal cell carcinoma was of the clear cell type. The source material was blood, sampled from a patient whose treatment included radiotherapy and nephrectomy. The chain uses TRBV11-2 and TRBJ2-1, with 10 bases matching TRBD2. The TCR sequence derives from a man in his sixties with renal cell carcinoma. The CDR3 nucleotides are TGTGCCAGCAGCTTATTTGAAGCGGGAGGGGGTGAGCAGTTCTTC. It codes for CASSLFEAGGGEQFF.